This T cell receptor beta chain comes out of a study of OX40 agonist ivuxolimab in advanced cancers. At baseline, cycle 4 day 1, and cycle 7 day 1, blood was sampled. The CDR3 has 15 residues. From germline, CDR1 is ENHRY and CDR2 SYGVKD. The V gene lost 4 bases and the J gene lost 0 bases, with 13 bases spanning the gap. Sequencing used immunoSEQ multiplex PCR; TCRdb keeps in-frame clones, though not all of them. Among around 60,000 clones listed, approximately 91% were seen once. Source: CD4+ or CD8+ T cells sorted from blood, taken in a trial of the OX40 agonist ivuxolimab. The V and J genes are TRBV10-3 and TRBJ2-7; D gene uncertain. The sequence was obtained from an adult with an advanced solid tumor such as melanoma, head and neck, liver or kidney cancer. The CDR3 loop is CAISVVTLHSYEQYF. CDR3 DNA sequence: TGTGCCATCAGTGTAGTGACATTGCACTCCTACGAGCAGTACTTC.